The next 17 T cell receptor beta chains were all read from a single sample in a study of T cells after yellow fever vaccination. TCRdb re-called the 5' RACE reads with MiXCR, one entry per CDR3 protein. The sample holds tens of thousands of distinct CDR3 sequences, around 6.2% seen once. The input for sequencing was PBMCs, either bulk or a sorted T-cell subset (CD4+, CD8+, memory, or dextramer-sorted; not recorded which), taken on the day of the yellow fever booster vaccination. The receptors were sampled from a man aged 18 to 29 who received the YFV17D yellow fever vaccine.

V is TRBV7-3 and J is TRBJ2-6; D may be TRBD2 (6 bases). The CDR3 is made up of 17 amino acids. Trimming cost V 2 bases and J 4 bases, with 15 bases left between them. In germline, CDR1 is SGHTA, CDR2 FQGTGA. Here the CDR3 reads CASSLGTYSGGANVLTF. CDR3 sequence (DNA): TGTGCCAGCAGCTTAGGGACTTACTCGGGGGGGGCCAACGTCCTGACTTTC. Using reference TRBV7-3 and TRBJ2-6 for the parts outside the CDR3, the full variable domain is GAGVSQTPSNKVTEKGKYVELRCDPISGHTALYWYRQSLGQGPEFLIYFQGTGAADDSGLPNDRFFAVRPEGSVSTLKIQRTERGDSAVYLCASSLGTYSGGANVLTFGAGSRLTVL.

This clonotype has a count of ten or more. This chain connects TRBV2 to TRBJ1-1, with D perhaps TRBD1 (5 bases). CDR3 length: 15 residues. Germline V gives CDR1 SNHLY, CDR2 FYNNEI. Trimming pared 0 bases from V and 4 bases from J, leaving 12 bases between. The DNA for the CDR3 is TGTGCCAGCAGTGAAGCTGGGGGAATTGGCACTGAAGCTTTCTTT. Translating it yields CASSEAGGIGTEAFF.

This clonotype was found a few times. J is TRBJ2-7 and V is TRBV28; TRBD2 agrees at 13 bases. The CDR3 spans 15 residues. From germline, CDR1 is MDHEN and CDR2 SYDVKM. Trimming took 3 bases from V and 3 from J; bases not matched to a gene: 2. CDR3 sequence: CASSFGTSGDYEQYV. The CDR3 DNA sequence: TGTGCCAGCAGTTTCGGGACTAGCGGGGACTACGAGCAGTACGTC.

The sample holds many counts of this clonotype. The chain joins TRBV7-9 to TRBJ1-2, with 8 bases that match TRBD1. Germline CDR1 SEHNR, CDR2 FQNEAQ (reference sequence). The CDR3 is made up of 16 amino acids. V gave up 3 bases and J gave up 0 bases; unmatched junction bases: 6. CDR3 loop: CASSFFGTGANYGYTF. The CDR3 DNA reads as TGTGCCAGCAGCTTCTTCGGGACAGGAGCTAACTATGGCTACACCTTC.

In its sample, this clonotype was seen many times. V is TRBV15 and J is TRBJ1-2; D gene unclear. The V gene lost 0 bases and the J gene lost 5 bases, with 7 bases spanning the gap. This CDR3 has 13 residues. Germline V gene data show CDR1 as LNHNV and CDR2 as YYDKDF (reference sequence). The CDR3, as DNA: TGTGCCACCAGCAGAGATCCAGAGTATGGCTACACCTTC. Its protein product is CATSRDPEYGYTF.

This chain joins TRBV30 and TRBJ2-1, with TRBD2 identical over 8 bases. J lost 9 bases, V lost 3 bases, and 7 bases had no gene match. In germline, CDR1 is GTSNPN, CDR2 SVGIG (reference sequence). This CDR3 region has 13 residues. The CDR3 DNA is TGTGCCTGGAGCGGCGGGGGGCCTGGTGAGCAGTTCTTC. As protein: CAWSGGGPGEQFF.

Many counts were recorded for this clonotype. The chain is built from TRBV29-1 and TRBJ1-1; D is unclear. Trimming cost V 7 bases and J 4 bases, with 16 bases left between them. Germline CDR1 reads SQVTM; CDR2 reads ANQGSEA. The CDR3 sequence is 13 residues long. The CDR3 loop is CSGKTDDSTEAFF. CDR3 coding DNA: TGCAGCGGGAAAACAGATGATTCCACTGAAGCTTTCTTT.

This clonotype was seen a few times. The chain is built from TRBV11-2 and TRBJ1-2, with TRBD1 matching 8 bases. The trim removed 5 bases at V and 6 bases at J, leaving 11 bases unmatched. Germline V gives CDR1 SGHAT, CDR2 FQNNGV. This CDR3 is 15 amino acids long. This chain's CDR3 is CASSQDRGSTNGYTF. The CDR3, as DNA: TGTGCCAGCAGCCAAGACAGGGGTAGTACAAATGGCTACACCTTC.

This clonotype was recorded a few times. CDR3 in amino acids: CASSTGFYSYNEQFF. The DNA of the CDR3 is TGCGCCAGCAGCACAGGGTTTTACTCCTACAATGAGCAGTTCTTC. This chain joins TRBV4-1 and TRBJ2-1; D might be TRBD1 (6 bases). Germline CDR1 and CDR2: MGHRA and YSYEKL. The CDR3 sequence is 15 residues long. V lost 5 bases and J lost 0, with 11 bases in between.

This clonotype has just a few counts. The V call is TRBV6-2 or TRBV6-3, the J call TRBJ1-1, with 8 bases identical to TRBD1. The CDR3 length is 18 residues. Unmatched junction bases numbered 9, after V lost 0 bases and J lost 0 bases. Germline lookup yields CDR1 MNHEY and CDR2 SVGEGT. In DNA, the CDR3 is TGTGCCAGCAGTTACTCGACGCCCCTGACAGGGGTGAACACTGAAGCTTTCTTT. Amino acids: CASSYSTPLTGVNTEAFF.

This clonotype was seen a few times. The chain joins TRBV7-3 to TRBJ2-1, with 10 bases matching TRBD2. This CDR3 region has 19 residues. Germline V CDR1 and CDR2: SGHTA, FQGTGA. V shed 2 bases, J shed 0 bases, and the junction held 10 bases outside the gene matches. The CDR3 region has the DNA TGTGCCAGCAGCTTATATCCTAGCGGGGGTTTAAGCTCCTACAATGAGCAGTTCTTC. Encoded protein: CASSLYPSGGLSSYNEQFF.

There are many counts of this clonotype. The CDR3 sequence is CASTQGEDTEAFF. The DNA of the CDR3 is TGCGCCAGCACCCAGGGGGAGGACACTGAAGCTTTCTTT. This chain uses TRBV5-1 with TRBJ1-1, with TRBD1 identical over 7 bases. V shed 6 bases and J 3 bases; nucleotides not matched to a gene: 5. The CDR3 spans 13 residues. CDR1 SGHRS and CDR2 YFSETQ come from the germline V gene.

The sample holds a few counts of this clonotype. The chain combines TRBV11-2 with TRBJ2-3; 7 nucleotides align to TRBD2. The CDR3 covers 13 residues. The V segment lost 11 bases and the J segment 0 bases; nucleotides outside the gene matches: 5. Germline assignment: CDR1 SGHAT and CDR2 FQNNGV. The chain's CDR3 is CAGGEGSTDTQYF. CDR3 coding DNA: TGTGCCGGGGGGGAGGGGAGCACAGATACGCAGTATTTT.

This clonotype has just a few counts. CDR3 loop: CASSLLGTGSLAGYTF. The CDR3 region has the DNA TGTGCCAGCAGTTTATTGGGGACAGGGAGTCTGGCCGGCTACACCTTC. The rearrangement links TRBV28 to TRBJ1-2, with 9 bases that match TRBD1. CDR3 length: 16 amino acids. Trimming took 1 base from V and 8 from J; bases not matched to a gene: 11. The germline CDR1 and CDR2 sequences are MDHEN and SYDVKM.

This clonotype turned up a few times. This chain joins TRBV2 and TRBJ2-3; D is unresolved. Germline V gives CDR1 SNHLY, CDR2 FYNNEI. V lost 3 bases, J lost 0 bases, and 7 bases lay in between. This CDR3 comprises 14 residues. The CDR3 loop reads CASSDLASTDTQYF. DNA for the CDR3: TGTGCCAGCAGTGATCTGGCTAGCACAGATACGCAGTATTTT.

J is TRBJ1-1 and V is TRBV5-1; possibly TRBD1 for D (5 bases). Germline lookup yields CDR1 SGHRS and CDR2 YFSETQ. The V end lost 0 bases, the J end lost 0 bases, and 9 bases lay between the germline ends. The CDR3 contains 15 residues. CDR3 sequence reads: CASSLVGVMNTEAFF. DNA of the CDR3: TGCGCCAGCAGCTTGGTGGGGGTCATGAACACTGAAGCTTTCTTT.

Ten or more counts support this clonotype. The chain links TRBV5-1 to TRBJ2-7; a possible D gene is TRBD2 (5 bases). Per germline, CDR1 SGHRS and CDR2 YFSETQ. This CDR3 contains 14 residues. V lost 4 bases and J lost 4, with 15 bases in between. The CDR3 nucleotides are TGCGCCAGCAGCCCCTACAGCGGCGGGTACGAGCAGTACGTC. Amino acid sequence: CASSPYSGGYEQYV.